This TCR beta chain derives from a study of control samples from healthy donors and cancer patients. This table comes from immunoSEQ multiplex PCR, and its TCRdb copy is limited to in-frame clones, with some not included. The table lists some 150,000 clones, 80% to 95% of them singletons. This receptor was taken from a woman aged 55-70 years in good health. Sequencing input: blood.

The CDR3 is CASSESFRGGRETQYF. CDR3 nucleotides: TGTGCCAGCAGTGAATCTTTTCGAGGGGGGCGGGAGACCCAGTACTTC. The V call is TRBV25-1, the J call TRBJ2-5; D possibly uses TRBD1 or TRBD2 (6 bases each). The V and J ends lost 1 base and 5 bases respectively, with 17 bases between them. The CDR3 sequence is 16 residues long. Germline assignment: CDR1 MGHDK and CDR2 SYGVNS.